The TCR beta chain described here comes from a study of human T cells and chemical hapten exposure. This clonotype occurred a few times. One entry per CDR3 protein results from TCRdb running MiXCR on the RACE reads. The table has 65,000 to 95,000 distinct CDR3 sequences, around 9.3% seen once. The CDR3 has 15 residues. V shed 5 bases and J 0 bases; nucleotides not matched to a gene: 5. Per germline, CDR1 SGHKS and CDR2 YYEKEE (reference sequence). Documented time point: healthy volunteer bleed at 6 weeks. Whole blood, unfractionated, served as the material for total RNA extraction. What was sequenced was whole blood. The genes are TRBV5-5 and TRBJ2-3; 8 bases agree with TRBD2. The receptor was isolated from a female donor in good health. Some clones in this sample may be carry-over from other donors' samples. DNA for the CDR3: TGTGCCAGCAGACTAGCGGATTTTAGCACAGATACGCAGTATTTT. Translation: CASRLADFSTDTQYF.